This T cell receptor (beta chain) was retrieved from a study of blood T cell repertoires in COVID-19. Study details: Whether acute or convalescent, the COVID-19 samples came from the United States, Italy and Spain.

Authors' analysis steps: Counts of nucleated cells, estimated from reference gene primer amplification, were obtained. Profiling relied on immunoSEQ multiplex PCR, and the TCRdb table lists in-frame clones only, not all of them. V, J and clone size reflect that table, while D and trimming were determined from the DNA. The table lists about 45,000 clones, roughly three quarters of them singletons. With 1 base clipped from V and 5 bases from J, the junction kept 8 bases outside the gene matches. This CDR3 is 16 amino acids long. Germline V gene lookup returns CDR1 SGHTA and CDR2 FQGNSA. The chain uses TRBV7-2 and TRBJ2-1, with 7 nucleotides matching TRBD2. Sequencing input: peripheral blood. This receptor was identified in an older man with acute or convalescent COVID-19. CDR3 in DNA: TGTGCCAGCAGCTTAGGGTGGTCTAGCGGAGACAATGAGCAGTTCTTC. Translation: CASSLGWSSGDNEQFF.